These T cell receptor beta chains were read from a single sample in a study of regulatory T cells in long-lasting Graves disease. MiXCR, run by TCRdb on the multiplex PCR reads, gives a single entry per CDR3 protein. The table lists more than 400,000 distinct CDR3 sequences, roughly 15% of them singletons. These data also formed part of another study, on T cells in Graves' hyperthyroidism and ophthalmopathy.

The material was peripheral blood mononuclear cells (PBMCs), obtained at new diagnosis, from a patient treated with antithyroid drugs. These receptors came from a woman in her twenties or thirties with Graves disease. The CDR3 runs from the conserved cysteine through the conserved F or W. The D gene is left open where the match is weak. Part of the rows lack a size; the others show once, few, many or a class for expanded clones.

J	V	D	size	CDR3	DNA
TRBJ2-7	TRBV7-9	NA	NA	CASSLTGAEQYF	TGTGCCAGCAGCCTCACAGGTGCCGAGCAGTACTTC
TRBJ1-1	TRBV27	TRBD1	NA	CASSTLSRDRGPAEAFF	TGTGCCAGCAGTACCCTCTCCCGGGACAGGGGGCCGGCTGAAGCTTTCTTT
TRBJ2-5	TRBV29-1	TRBD2	few	CSVVLAGQETQYF	TGCAGCGTTGTCCTAGCGGGACAAGAGACCCAGTACTTC
TRBJ2-7	TRBV7-2	NA	many	CASKEGAGDSGEQYF	TGTGCCAGCAAGGAGGGGGCGGGAGACTCGGGCGAGCAGTACTTC
TRBJ1-5	TRBV7-6	NA	many	CASSWGGGNQPQHF	TGTGCCAGCAGCTGGGGAGGCGGCAATCAGCCCCAGCATTTT
TRBJ2-1	TRBV6-1	NA	NA	CASSESFTGWNEQFF	TGTGCCAGCAGTGAATCTTTCACAGGGTGGAATGAGCAGTTCTTC
TRBJ2-7	TRBV28	TRBD1	NA	CASSSGQPYEQYF	TGTGCCAGCAGTTCGGGACAGCCCTACGAGCAGTACTTC
TRBJ2-7	TRBV27	TRBD2	many	CASRTSGWEQYF	TGTGCCAGCAGGACTAGCGGTTGGGAGCAGTACTTC
TRBJ2-7	TRBV28	TRBD1	many	CASSSPDRRYEQYF	TGTGCCAGCAGTTCCCCGGACAGGAGGTACGAGCAGTACTTC
TRBJ1-2	TRBV28	NA	many	CASSLNAGEDTRF	TGTGCCAGCAGTTTGAATGCAGGGGAGGATACACGCTTC